One sample yielded the 32 T cell receptor beta chains listed below, sequenced in a study of cytotoxic CD8 clonotypes in ibrutinib-treated CLL. Using immunoSEQ multiplex PCR, the repertoire was profiled, and TCRdb retains in-frame clones only, with some absent. There are fewer than 150,000 clones in the sample; under 90% occur only once, and about 3.5% lies in the top ten. The sample here was PBMCs, taken after 24 months of ibrutinib treatment. These receptors all stem from a human donor with chronic lymphocytic leukemia.

The chain recombines TRBV5-1 with TRBJ1-1; 9 nucleotides line up with TRBD1. CDR1 SGHRS and CDR2 YFSETQ come from the germline V gene. With V trimmed by 3 bases and J by 7 bases, 7 bases remained unmatched. The length of the CDR3 is 14 residues. CDR3 nucleotide sequence: TGCGCCAGCAGCTCGACAGGGGGTCGGGGTGAAGCTTTCTTT. This encodes CASSSTGGRGEAFF.

CDR3 amino acids: CASWDRVAEQYF. The CDR3 bases are TGTGCCAGCTGGGACAGGGTAGCCGAGCAGTACTTC. The chain joins TRBV27 to TRBJ2-7; 9 bases map to TRBD1. The germline gives CDR1 MNHEY, CDR2 SMNVEV (reference sequence). CDR3 length equals 12 residues. V was clipped by 8 bases and J by 6 bases; unmatched bases: 5.

This clone came up once. The genes are TRBV6-5 and TRBJ2-7; D is perhaps TRBD2 (5 bases). The CDR3 spans 13 residues. Germline V gives CDR1 MNHEY, CDR2 SVGAGI. V was trimmed by 6 bases and J by 2 bases, leaving 11 bases between them. The CDR3 sequence: CASREDGTYEQYF. As DNA, the CDR3 is TGTGCCAGCAGGGAGGACGGAACCTACGAGCAGTACTTC.

This chain links TRBV18 with TRBJ1-1; no definite D call. Germline V CDR1 and CDR2: KGHSH, LQKENI. V dropped 5 bases and J dropped 6 bases, with 13 bases sitting between them. The CDR3 runs to 13 residues. CDR3 coding DNA: TGTGCCAGCTCAAATGATCAGAGGGCTGAAGCTTTCTTT. This translates into CASSNDQRAEAFF.

The CDR3 coding sequence is TGTGCCAGTAAATCCCACTTAGCTAACTATGGCTACACCTTC. Amino acid sequence: CASKSHLANYGYTF. The rearrangement uses TRBV19 and TRBJ1-2; D remains ambiguous. CDR1 is LNHDA, CDR2 SQIVND, per germline (reference sequence). The CDR3 has 14 residues. Trimming left V 7 bases short and J 0 bases short, with 12 bases between. Complete variable domain (other parts from reference TRBV19 and TRBJ1-2): DGGITQSPKYLFRKEGQNVTLSCEQNLNHDAMYWYRQDPGQGLRLIYYSQIVNDFQKGDIAEGYSVSREKKESFPLTVTSAQKNPTAFYLCASKSHLANYGYTFGSGTRLTVV.

The chain combines TRBV30 with TRBJ1-1, with a possible D match to TRBD1 (6 bases). The CDR3 is made up of 14 amino acids. Trimming stripped 2 bases from V and 0 bases from J, with 10 bases between. CDR1 is GTSNPN and CDR2 is SVGIG in the germline V gene (reference sequence). The CDR3 DNA reads TGTGCCTGGAGTAGCAGGGGCATGAACACTGAAGCTTTCTTT. It yields the protein CAWSSRGMNTEAFF.

This chain links TRBV7-2 with TRBJ1-2; 7 nucleotides agree with TRBD1. The CDR3 consists of 15 residues. V lost 1 base, J lost 3 bases, and 5 bases stayed unmatched. Germline assignment: CDR1 SGHTA and CDR2 FQGNSA. In DNA form, the CDR3 reads TGTGCCAGCAGCTTAGATAACAGGGGCTACTATGGCTACACCTTC. Amino acids: CASSLDNRGYYGYTF. Looking up the rest from reference TRBV7-2 and TRBJ1-2 gives the full variable domain: GAGVSQSPSNKVTEKGKDVELRCDPISGHTALYWYRQSLGQGLEFLIYFQGNSAPDKSGLPSDRFSAERTGGSVSTLTIQRTQQEDSAVYLCASSLDNRGYYGYTFGSGTRLTVV.

The chain joins TRBV6-5 to TRBJ2-1; D is undetermined. The ends were cut back, 3 bases at V and 0 bases at J, with 9 bases in the middle. The CDR3 runs to 15 residues. Germline CDR1 reads MNHEY; CDR2 reads SVGAGI. CDR3 protein: CASSYYRSSYNEQFF. The DNA for the CDR3 is TGTGCCAGCAGTTATTACAGAAGCTCCTACAATGAGCAGTTCTTC.

A few counts support this clone. The chain has TRBV11-3 and TRBJ2-1, with TRBD2 identical over 15 bases. Per the germline V gene, CDR1 is SGHNT and CDR2 is YENEEA. The CDR3 spans 16 residues. After removal of 1 base from V and 9 bases from J, the junction contained 4 bases not matched to a gene. CDR3 DNA sequence: TGTGCCAGCAGCTTAGCGGGACTAGCGGGGGGTGGTGAGCAGTTCTTC. Translating it yields CASSLAGLAGGGEQFF.

The V and J genes are TRBV4-2 and TRBJ2-7, with a tentative D call TRBD2 (6 bases). Trimming left V 0 bases short and J 4 bases short, with 28 bases between. This CDR3 comprises 20 residues. From germline, CDR1 is LGHNA and CDR2 YNFKEQ. The CDR3 spells CASSQEAIQIPGRLRYEQYF. DNA for the CDR3: TGTGCCAGCAGCCAAGAGGCCATCCAAATCCCGGGGAGGCTCCGGTACGAGCAGTACTTC.

This chain links TRBV27 with TRBJ1-1; TRBD1 agrees at 7 bases. This CDR3 comprises 16 residues. Germline trimming cut 3 bases from V and 4 bases from J; bases unmatched to any gene: 11. The germline CDR1 and CDR2 sequences are MNHEY and SMNVEV (reference sequence). CDR3 in amino acids: CASSFSAQGLGTEAFF. The CDR3 DNA reads TGTGCCAGCAGTTTTAGTGCACAGGGGTTGGGCACTGAAGCTTTCTTT.

This chain links TRBV7-2 with TRBJ2-6, with D tentatively TRBD1 or TRBD2 (6 bases each). Germline CDR1 and CDR2: SGHTA and FQGNSA. V was trimmed by 0 bases and J by 4 bases, leaving 13 bases between them. The CDR3 has 17 residues. The CDR3 spells CASSLAGWGAGANVLTF. The CDR3 DNA reads as TGTGCCAGCAGCTTAGCTGGGTGGGGGGCCGGGGCCAACGTCCTGACTTTC.

The chain uses TRBV10-2 and TRBJ2-7; tentatively, D is TRBD1 (5 bases). The ends were cut back, 2 bases at V and 9 bases at J, with 26 bases in the middle. The CDR3 has 17 residues. Germline values: CDR1 WSHSY, CDR2 SAAADI. This CDR3 reads CASSESSSGLPRDRQYF. The CDR3, as DNA: TGCGCCAGCAGTGAGAGTTCTTCCGGCCTTCCCAGGGATAGGCAGTACTTC.

This chain links TRBV6-6 with TRBJ2-7; no clear D. Germline CDR1 and CDR2: MNHNY and SVGAGI (reference sequence). This CDR3 contains 11 residues. Trimming removed 5 bases from V and 5 bases from J, with 7 bases in between. The CDR3 DNA follows: TGTGCCAGCAGTCGACAACACGAGCAGTACTTC. Residues: CASSRQHEQYF.

This clone is a singleton in its sample. J is TRBJ2-2 and V is TRBV12-1. TRBV12-1 is a pseudogene segment. The CDR3 length is 15 residues. The CDR3 sequence: CASTPRLGNTGELFF. The DNA of the CDR3 is TGTGCCAGCACCCCCAGATTAGGGAACACCGGGGAGCTGTTTTTT.

The rearrangement joins TRBV18 to TRBJ2-2; the match to TRBD1 covers 12 bases. CDR1 and CDR2 from the germline V gene are KGHSH and LQKENI. Trimming removed 8 bases from V and 1 base from J; junction bases left unmatched: 14. CDR3 length: 19 amino acids. The DNA for the CDR3 is TGTGCCAGCCACCACCGGGACAGGGGGCTAGTGTTGAACACCGGGGAGCTGTTTTTT. This codes for CASHHRDRGLVLNTGELFF.

The rearrangement uses TRBV28 and TRBJ1-6; TRBD1 aligns across 7 bases. The V gene end was trimmed by 6 bases and the J gene end by 5 bases; junction bases not matched to a gene: 4. Germline CDR1 is MDHEN and CDR2 is SYDVKM. The CDR3 contains 14 residues. This CDR3 reads CASSRDSDNSPLHF. CDR3 bases: TGTGCCAGCAGCCGGGACAGTGATAATTCACCCCTCCACTTT.

On this clone itself: Germline is not matched at one junction end, which may reflect a read error. The chain is built from TRBV10-3 and TRBJ1-2; TRBD1 agrees at 8 bases. The CDR3 spans 13 residues. Germline V CDR1 and CDR2: ENHRY, SYGVKD. CDR3 nucleotide sequence: TGTGCCAGCAGTCCGACAGGGGAGGGTGGCTACACCTTC. Translating gives CASSPTGEGGYTF.

The chain is built from TRBV27 and TRBJ1-4, with 9 bases lining up with TRBD1. This CDR3 spans 13 amino acids. J gave up 11 bases and V 5 bases, and 6 bases lay outside the gene matches. The germline V gene has CDR1 MNHEY and CDR2 SMNVEV (reference sequence). The CDR3 sequence: CASSLRTGDKLFF. CDR3 bases: TGTGCCAGCAGTCTACGGACAGGGGATAAACTGTTTTTT.

The chain has TRBV6-1 and TRBJ2-5, with 8 bases lining up with TRBD1. Germline CDR1 MNHNS, CDR2 SASEGT. The junction had 2 bases not matched to a gene; V was cut back by 6 bases and J by 2 bases. The CDR3 has 13 residues. CDR3 loop: CASRRTGQETQYF. The CDR3 coding sequence is TGTGCCAGCAGGCGGACAGGGCAAGAGACCCAGTACTTC.

The chain employs TRBV6-6 and TRBJ2-7; no clear D gene. Per the germline V gene, CDR1 is MNHNY and CDR2 is SVGAGI (reference sequence). This CDR3 region has 12 residues. Between the trimmed V and J ends, which lost 7 bases and 4 bases, there was a span of 11 bases. The CDR3 loop reads CASKNSLYEQYF. CDR3 DNA: TGTGCCAGCAAAAACAGCCTATACGAGCAGTACTTC.

This clone appeared a single time. The chain couples TRBV7-2 to TRBJ2-1; 7 bases are a match to TRBD2. Germline V gene data show CDR1 as SGHTA and CDR2 as FQGNSA. Trimming at V came to 2 bases and at J to 2 bases, leaving 9 bases not matched to a gene. The CDR3 totals 17 residues. CDR3 nucleotide sequence: TGTGCCAGCAGCTTACCGATTAAGGGGACTACCTACAATGAGCAGTTCTTC. The encoded protein is CASSLPIKGTTYNEQFF.

The rearrangement uses TRBV2 and TRBJ2-2; D perhaps matches TRBD2 (5 bases). With 3 bases removed from V and 4 bases from J, the gap between germline ends came to 12 bases. Germline CDR1 SNHLY, CDR2 FYNNEI. This CDR3 region has 15 residues. The CDR3 reads CASSDSIGITGELFF. CDR3 nucleotides: TGTGCCAGCAGTGATTCCATCGGGATCACCGGGGAGCTGTTTTTT. The full variable domain, rest sourced from reference TRBV2 and TRBJ2-2, is EPEVTQTPSHQVTQMGQEVILRCVPISNHLYFYWYRQILGQKVEFLVSFYNNEISEKSEIFDDQFSVERPDGSNFTLKIRSTKLEDSAMYFCASSDSIGITGELFFGEGSRLTVL.

V and J are TRBV18 and TRBJ1-5; D is possibly TRBD1 (6 bases). The CDR3 is 18 residues long. The germline V gene has CDR1 KGHSH and CDR2 LQKENI. V lost 6 bases and J lost 1, with 22 bases in between. CDR3 amino acids: CASSPFGGGQLSNQPQHF. The CDR3 DNA reads TGTGCCAGCTCTCCATTCGGGGGGGGGCAACTAAGCAATCAGCCCCAGCATTTT.

This clone was seen a few times. The chain employs TRBV4-3 and TRBJ1-4; 7 bases are a match to TRBD1. Trimming at V came to 1 base and at J to 7 bases, leaving 3 bases not matched to a gene. The CDR3 contains 14 residues. CDR1 and CDR2 from the germline V gene are LGHNA and YSLEER. Written as DNA, the CDR3 is TGCGCCAGCAGCCAAGGACAGGGTCCTGAAAAACTGTTTTTT. It is translated as CASSQGQGPEKLFF.

This clone occurred once. The chain carries TRBV5-4 and TRBJ1-1; no clear D gene. V lost 4 bases and J 3 bases, leaving 4 bases between the germline ends. Germline V lookup: CDR1 SGHNT, CDR2 YYREEE (reference sequence). This CDR3 contains 11 residues. CDR3 amino acids: CASSLHTEAFF. CDR3 bases: TGTGCCAGCAGCCTGCACACTGAAGCTTTCTTT. Supplemented by reference TRBV5-4 and TRBJ1-1, the full variable domain reads ETGVTQSPTHLIKTRGQQVTLRCSSQSGHNTVSWYQQALGQGPQFIFQYYREEENGRGNFPPRFSGLQFPNYSSELNVNALELDDSALYLCASSLHTEAFFGQGTRLTVV.

V gene TRBV12-2 combines with J gene TRBJ1-3; the DNA was not used to check the table's D call, TRBD1. TRBV12-2 is labeled a pseudogene. The CDR3 is 16 residues long. The CDR3 bases are TGTGCAAGTCGCTTGGGGGCGTATAGGCCTGGAAACACCATATATTTT. Its protein product is CASRLGAYRPGNTIYF.

This chain joins TRBV28 and TRBJ1-1; D remains unclear. The CDR3 totals 13 residues. V dropped 4 bases and J dropped 4 bases, with 10 bases sitting between them. Germline V gene lookup returns CDR1 MDHEN and CDR2 SYDVKM. The CDR3 is CASSSGVGTEAFF. As DNA, the CDR3 is TGTGCCAGCAGTTCCGGGGTGGGCACTGAAGCTTTCTTT.

The chain couples TRBV7-2 to TRBJ1-2; no definite D call. The CDR3 has 14 residues. Germline values: CDR1 SGHTA, CDR2 FQGNSA. V shed 0 bases and J shed 6 bases, with 11 bases lying between them. CDR3 loop: CASSLATGSHGYTF. CDR3 in DNA: TGTGCCAGCAGCTTAGCGACGGGCTCCCATGGCTACACCTTC.

The gene calls are TRBV30 and TRBJ2-7, with D possibly TRBD1 on 6 matching bases. V lost 0 bases to trimming and J lost 2 bases, with 20 bases between them. The CDR3 is made up of 17 amino acids. Germline CDR1 reads GTSNPN; CDR2 reads SVGIG (reference sequence). CDR3 sequence reads: CAWSVIRGSNFPYEQYF. In DNA form, the CDR3 reads TGTGCCTGGAGTGTAATCAGGGGCAGCAACTTCCCCTACGAGCAGTACTTC.

This clone has more than one count but fewer than ten. The chain recombines TRBV6-1 with TRBJ1-2; a weak D match, TRBD1 (5 bases). Trimming pared 6 bases from V and 3 bases from J, leaving 14 bases between. The CDR3 sequence is 14 residues long. Germline assignment: CDR1 MNHNS and CDR2 SASEGT. The CDR3 spells CASRGRGWDYGYTF. DNA for the CDR3: TGTGCCAGCAGGGGAAGGGGATGGGACTATGGCTACACCTTC.

The CDR3 here is CASSKGAAYEQYF. CDR3 nucleotide sequence: TGTGCCAGCAGTAAGGGGGCGGCCTACGAGCAGTACTTC. The J gene is TRBJ2-7, the V gene TRBV6-1, with TRBD1 identical over 7 bases. Looked up from germline, CDR1 is MNHNS and CDR2 is SASEGT. The CDR3 consists of 13 residues. V shed 5 bases, J shed 2 bases, and the junction held 3 bases outside the gene matches.